The 10 T cell receptor beta chains below all came from one sample that was sequenced in a study of beta chain bispecific antibodies for T cell cancers. Points from the study as a whole: Normal T cells contributed less of the targeted TRBV signal than the leukemia cells did.

Expansion lasted 2 to 4 days, with either anti-CD3 antibody OKT3 or CD3/CD28 beads. These receptors are not linked to any known antigen. TCRdb passed the 5' RACE reads through MiXCR, listing each CDR3 protein once. The sample lists 15,000 to 20,000 distinct CDR3 sequences, 2.1% occurring once. Input material: healthy donor T cells cultured with leukemia cells. These receptors were taken from a human donor in good health. Some clones in this sample may be carry-over from other donors' samples.

The table lists this clonotype with many counts. The V call is TRBV19, the J call TRBJ2-5; perhaps TRBD1 as D (7 bases). Trimming cost V 2 bases and J 4 bases, with 14 bases left between them. From germline, CDR1 is LNHDA and CDR2 SQIVND (reference sequence). This CDR3 contains 15 residues. For the CDR3, the DNA is TGTGCCAGTAGTATATTAGGAGGGGGCGCAGAGACCCAGTACTTC. Protein sequence: CASSILGGGAETQYF.

This clonotype was seen many times. The chain recombines TRBV27 with TRBJ2-4; no definite D call. The CDR3 has 16 residues. CDR1 and CDR2 (germline): MNHEY, SMNVEV (reference sequence). The V and J ends lost 5 bases and 0 bases respectively, with 14 bases between them. This CDR3 is CASSGIGIGAKNIQYF. CDR3 nucleotide sequence: TGTGCCAGCAGTGGCATTGGGATAGGAGCCAAAAACATTCAGTACTTC.

This clonotype was counted at least ten times. The chain employs TRBV3-1 and TRBJ2-5; TRBD2 is a possible D gene (5 bases). The germline gives CDR1 LGHDT, CDR2 YNNKEL (reference sequence). Trimming left V 0 bases short and J 3 bases short, with 20 bases between. This CDR3 is built from 18 residues. The CDR3 DNA follows: TGTGCCAGCAGCCAAGAAGATATACCGACCTACGGGGAAGAGACCCAGTACTTC. Translation gives CASSQEDIPTYGEETQYF.

On this clonotype itself: This may be a read error, as it is one base from a much larger clone. This chain links TRBV7-6 with TRBJ2-3, with D maybe TRBD1 (6 bases). Germline CDR1 reads SGHVS; CDR2 reads FNYEAQ. V lost 2 bases to trimming and J lost 3 bases, with 9 bases between them. CDR3 length equals 14 residues. CDR3 loop: CASSLIQGTDTQYF. In DNA, the CDR3 is TGTGCCAGCAGCTTAATTCAGGGGACAGATACGCAGTATTTT.

This clonotype was seen repeatedly, ten times or more. The chain is built from TRBV9 and TRBJ2-7, with D tentatively TRBD2 (6 bases). The CDR3 loop spans 15 amino acids. Germline CDR1 is SGDLS and CDR2 is YYNGEE. Trimming stripped 1 base from V and 0 bases from J, with 11 bases between. The CDR3, as DNA: TGTGCCAGCAGCGTAAGCCCCGGGAGCTCCTACGAGCAGTACTTC. Protein sequence: CASSVSPGSSYEQYF.

This clonotype was counted many times. This sequence joins TRBV3-1 and TRBJ2-1; 8 positions match TRBD2. Germline-derived CDR1 and CDR2 are LGHDT and YNNKEL (reference sequence). CDR3 size: 17 residues. J lost 0 bases, V lost 0 bases, and 4 bases had no gene match. The CDR3 DNA is TGTGCCAGCAGCCAAGATGTAGCGGGAAGCTCCTACAATGAGCAGTTCTTC. Its translation is CASSQDVAGSSYNEQFF.

There are a few counts of this clonotype. This chain joins TRBV29-1 and TRBJ2-1, with 9 bases identical to TRBD1. The ends lost 7 bases at V and 4 bases at J; junction bases unmatched: 5. The germline V gene encodes CDR1 SQVTM and CDR2 ANQGSEA. The CDR3 sequence is 13 residues long. For the CDR3, the DNA is TGCAGCGGCTGGACAGGGGCTTACAATGAGCAGTTCTTC. Residues: CSGWTGAYNEQFF.

By sample share, this clonotype is medium-sized (0.01 to 0.1%). The chain has TRBV3-1 and TRBJ2-1; 11 bases are a match to TRBD2. The length of the CDR3 is 17 residues. V shed 0 bases and J 7 bases; nucleotides not matched to a gene: 8. Germline assignment: CDR1 LGHDT and CDR2 YNNKEL (reference sequence). The CDR3 nucleotides are TGTGCCAGCAGCCAAGATCCTAGCGGGGGGCCTGGGAATGAGCAGTTCTTC. Translated: CASSQDPSGGPGNEQFF.

This clonotype has at least ten counts. The chain carries TRBV5-1 and TRBJ2-1, with 8 bases that match TRBD1. Unmatched junction bases numbered 4, after V lost 0 bases and J lost 2 bases. The germline V gene has CDR1 SGHRS and CDR2 YFSETQ. CDR3 size: 16 residues. CDR3 loop: CASSLVGQGPYNEQFF. The CDR3 DNA follows: TGCGCCAGCAGCTTGGTAGGACAGGGCCCCTACAATGAGCAGTTCTTC.

Many counts were recorded for this clonotype. The V gene is TRBV9, the J gene TRBJ2-2; the D gene is possibly TRBD1 (6 bases). Between the trimmed V and J ends, which lost 5 bases and 4 bases, there was a span of 12 bases. Germline loops: CDR1 SGDLS, CDR2 YYNGEE. This CDR3 contains 14 residues. DNA of the CDR3: TGTGCCAGCAGAAGAGGACAGATCACCGGGGAGCTGTTTTTT. It is translated as CASRRGQITGELFF. The variable domain in full, with the rest retrieved from reference TRBV9 and TRBJ2-2, is DSGVTQTPKHLITATGQRVTLRCSPRSGDLSVYWYQQSLDQGLQFLIQYYNGEERAKGNILERFSAQQFPDLHSELNLSSLELGDSALYFCASRRGQITGELFFGEGSRLTVL.